One TCR beta chain is described in this entry. Its specificity is not known. CDR1 MRHNA and CDR2 SNTAGT come from the germline V gene. V lost 8 bases and J 4 bases, leaving 18 bases between the germline ends. This CDR3 contains 15 residues. The sample originates from a study of T-cell reconstitution after alpha-beta-depleted transplantation in children. Whole-study findings and limits: Newly produced T cells mostly accounted for T-cell counts and diversity one year post-transplant. There were some patients whose high TCRbeta diversity at day 60 came from surviving recipient T cells and thymic progenitors. Several hundred expanded graft clones reportedly supplied alpha-beta T cells about two months after transplant.

Molecular barcoding with unique molecular identifiers was used for the TCRbeta library. MiXCR, run by TCRdb on the PCR reads, gives a single entry per CDR3 protein. The sample includes 750,000 to 950,000 distinct CDR3 sequences, roughly 16% seen only once; the top ten take approximately 5%. The specimen was PBMCs, mostly from graft donor cells, collected 360 days after TCRalphabeta/CD19-depleted stem cell transplant. The sequence derives from a male patient younger than 18 who had a stem cell transplant for acute lymphoblastic leukemia, so the T cells may come from the graft donor. This sequence joins TRBV6-4 and TRBJ2-1; tentatively, D is TRBD2 (6 bases). Written as DNA, the CDR3 is TGTGCCAGCCCTGAGCTGCGGGACTCGTACAATGAGCAGTTCTTC. Translated, it gives CASPELRDSYNEQFF.